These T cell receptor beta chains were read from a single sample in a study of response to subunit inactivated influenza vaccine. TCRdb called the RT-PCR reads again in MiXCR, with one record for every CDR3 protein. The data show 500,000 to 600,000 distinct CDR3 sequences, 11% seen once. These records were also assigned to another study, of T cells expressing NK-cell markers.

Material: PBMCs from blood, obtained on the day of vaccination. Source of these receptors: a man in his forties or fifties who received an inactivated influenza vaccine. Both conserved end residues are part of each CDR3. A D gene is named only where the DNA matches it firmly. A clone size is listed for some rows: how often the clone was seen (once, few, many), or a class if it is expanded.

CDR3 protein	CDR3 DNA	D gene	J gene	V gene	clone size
CASSVGQGNDEQFF	TGCGCCAGCAGCGTAGGACAGGGGAACGATGAGCAGTTCTTC	TRBD1	TRBJ2-1	TRBV5-1	NA
CATSRTGTGSVAEAFF	TGTGCCACCAGCAGAACCGGGACAGGATCTGTGGCTGAAGCTTTCTTT	TRBD1	TRBJ1-1	TRBV15	few
CASSPWDRDEKLFF	TGTGCCAGCAGTCCCTGGGACAGGGATGAAAAACTGTTTTTT	TRBD1	TRBJ1-4	TRBV6-1	NA
CASSLRTGAEAFF	TGTGCCAGCAGCTTACGTACAGGCGCTGAAGCTTTCTTT	NA	TRBJ1-1	TRBV11-2	NA
CAISASGQYNEQFF	TGTGCCATCAGTGCTAGCGGGCAATACAATGAGCAGTTCTTC	TRBD2	TRBJ2-1	TRBV10-3	NA
CASSLEAGGWTEAFF	TGTGCCAGCAGCTTAGAGGCAGGGGGATGGACTGAAGCTTTCTTT	TRBD1	TRBJ1-1	TRBV7-2	medium-sized
CASSGQGGSYNSPLHF	TGTGCCAGCAGTGGACAGGGAGGCTCCTATAATTCACCCCTCCACTTT	TRBD1	TRBJ1-6	TRBV25-1	few
CASSHTGVSNTGELFF	TGTGCCAGCAGCCATACTGGGGTTAGTAATACCGGGGAGCTGTTTTTT	NA	TRBJ2-2	TRBV3-1	many
CATSDSRGGGGELFF	TGTGCCACCTCGGACTCTCGTGGGGGGGGCGGGGAGCTGTTTTTT	TRBD2	TRBJ2-2	TRBV6-1	NA
CASSRFTEAFF	TGTGCCAGCTCGAGATTCACTGAAGCTTTCTTT	NA	TRBJ1-1	TRBV12-3/TRBV12-4	NA
CASRRRDRGRWVEQYF	TGTGCCAGCAGACGTAGAGACAGGGGGCGGTGGGTCGAGCAGTACTTC	TRBD1	TRBJ2-7	TRBV11-2	NA
CASSLVTSGLTDTQYF	TGTGCCAGCAGCTTAGTAACTAGCGGTCTTACAGATACGCAGTATTTT	TRBD2	TRBJ2-3	TRBV7-2	few
CASSFNPVTGPTGELFF	TGCGCCAGCAGCTTTAACCCCGTGACAGGGCCCACCGGGGAGCTGTTTTTT	TRBD1	TRBJ2-2	TRBV5-1	few
CANTDWELNEQFF	TGTGCCAACACGGACTGGGAACTCAATGAGCAGTTCTTC	NA	TRBJ2-1	TRBV2	few
CASSADPDTQYF	TGTGCCAGCAGTGCGGACCCAGATACGCAGTATTTT	NA	TRBJ2-3	TRBV12-3/TRBV12-4	NA
CASSLEPGTGGEQYF	TGTGCCAGCAGCTTAGAGCCCGGGACAGGTGGCGAGCAGTACTTC	TRBD1	TRBJ2-7	TRBV11-2	many
CASSFGTDYEQYF	TGCGCCAGCAGCTTCGGGACAGATTACGAGCAGTACTTC	TRBD1	TRBJ2-7	TRBV5-1	many
CASSPGGYGNQPQHF	TGTGCCAGCAGTCCCGGAGGGTACGGCAATCAGCCCCAGCATTTT	NA	TRBJ1-5	TRBV6-2/TRBV6-3	few
CSVATGRSNQPQHF	TGCAGCGTTGCGACAGGCCGTAGCAATCAGCCCCAGCATTTT	NA	TRBJ1-5	TRBV29-1	few
CASQPVADTQYF	TGTGCCAGCCAGCCGGTGGCAGATACGCAGTATTTT	NA	TRBJ2-3	TRBV12-3/TRBV12-4	NA
CASSLPAGLPSEQYF	TGTGCCAGCAGTCTACCCGCGGGCCTACCTTCCGAGCAGTACTTC	NA	TRBJ2-7	TRBV12-3/TRBV12-4	few
CASSLARGRYNEQFF	TGTGCCAGCAGCTTAGCAAGGGGGCGATACAATGAGCAGTTCTTC	TRBD1	TRBJ2-1	TRBV7-2	few
CASGLAGGNLETQYF	TGTGCCAGCGGACTAGCGGGAGGGAATCTGGAGACCCAGTACTTC	TRBD2	TRBJ2-5	TRBV4-2	few
CASSPMQGSYEQYF	TGTGCCAGCAGCCCGATGCAAGGGTCCTACGAGCAGTACTTC	NA	TRBJ2-7	TRBV6-2/TRBV6-3	few